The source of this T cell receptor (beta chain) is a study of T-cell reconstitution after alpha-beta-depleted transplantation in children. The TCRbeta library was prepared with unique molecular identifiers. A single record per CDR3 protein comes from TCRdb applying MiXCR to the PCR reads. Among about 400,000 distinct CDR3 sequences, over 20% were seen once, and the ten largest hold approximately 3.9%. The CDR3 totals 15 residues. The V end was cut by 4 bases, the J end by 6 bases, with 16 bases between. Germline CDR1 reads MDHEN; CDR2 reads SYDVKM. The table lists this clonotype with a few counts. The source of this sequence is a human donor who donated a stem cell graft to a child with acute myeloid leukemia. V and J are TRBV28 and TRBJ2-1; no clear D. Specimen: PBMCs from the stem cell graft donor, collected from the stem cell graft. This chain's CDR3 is CASSWIGPGSNEQFF. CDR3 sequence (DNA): TGTGCCAGCAGTTGGATTGGTCCCGGTTCCAATGAGCAGTTCTTC. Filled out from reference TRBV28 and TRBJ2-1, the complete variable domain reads DVKVTQSSRYLVKRTGEKVFLECVQDMDHENMFWYRQDPGLGLRLIYFSYDVKMKEKGDIPEGYSVSREKKERFSLILESASTNQTSMYLCASSWIGPGSNEQFFGPGTRLTVL.